This entry lists 5 T cell receptor beta chains sequenced from one sample in a study of blood T cell repertoires in COVID-19. Some clones are missing from TCRdb's copy, which holds only in-frame ones; the method was immunoSEQ multiplex PCR. The sample has hundreds of thousands of clones; over 75% are singletons. Sequenced sample: PBMCs or T cells enriched from blood (not recorded which). Receptors originate from a man aged 18 to 30 who had recovered from COVID-19.

The CDR3 sequence: CASSMTSGGADTQYF. DNA of the CDR3: TGTGCCAGTAGTATGACTAGCGGGGGCGCGGATACGCAGTATTTT. The chain is built from TRBV19 and TRBJ2-3; 12 nucleotides line up with TRBD2. Trimming took 3 bases from V and 6 from J; bases not matched to a gene: 4. The CDR3 covers 15 residues. Germline V gives CDR1 LNHDA, CDR2 SQIVND (reference sequence).

The rearrangement joins TRBV24-1 to TRBJ2-7, with 7 bases matching TRBD1. Unmatched junction bases numbered 7, after V lost 9 bases and J lost 0 bases. The CDR3 is 14 amino acids. The germline V gene encodes CDR1 KGHDR and CDR2 SFDVKD. The CDR3 region has the DNA TGTGCCACCGGACGCAGGGGGAACTCCTACGAGCAGTACTTC. Its translation is CATGRRGNSYEQYF.

The rearrangement links TRBV4-1 to TRBJ2-7, with TRBD2 matching over 8 bases. The germline gives CDR1 MGHRA, CDR2 YSYEKL. After removal of 0 bases from V and 0 bases from J, the junction contained 4 bases not matched to a gene. The CDR3 contains 16 residues. This chain's CDR3 is CASSQDSSGSSYEQYF. CDR3 nucleotides: TGCGCCAGCAGCCAAGATTCCAGCGGGAGCTCCTACGAGCAGTACTTC.

The genes are TRBV6-5 and TRBJ1-3; D is possibly TRBD1 (5 bases). Trimming removed 0 bases at V and 0 bases at J, with 9 bases between. The CDR3 consists of 16 residues. Germline assignment: CDR1 MNHEY and CDR2 SVGAGI. The CDR3 DNA reads as TGTGCCAGCAGTTACTCTGGGGGAGGCTCTGGAAACACCATATATTTT. Translated, it gives CASSYSGGGSGNTIYF.

The rearrangement uses TRBV2 and TRBJ2-7; 12 bases are a match to TRBD2. The CDR3 has 18 amino acids. The V gene's germline CDR1 is SNHLY and CDR2 FYNNEI. With 2 bases clipped from V and 4 bases from J, the junction kept 12 bases outside the gene matches. The CDR3 nucleotides are TGTGCCAGCAGTGAAAGGCAGGGTCTAGCGGGAGGGTCGTACGAGCAGTACTTC. It codes for CASSERQGLAGGSYEQYF.